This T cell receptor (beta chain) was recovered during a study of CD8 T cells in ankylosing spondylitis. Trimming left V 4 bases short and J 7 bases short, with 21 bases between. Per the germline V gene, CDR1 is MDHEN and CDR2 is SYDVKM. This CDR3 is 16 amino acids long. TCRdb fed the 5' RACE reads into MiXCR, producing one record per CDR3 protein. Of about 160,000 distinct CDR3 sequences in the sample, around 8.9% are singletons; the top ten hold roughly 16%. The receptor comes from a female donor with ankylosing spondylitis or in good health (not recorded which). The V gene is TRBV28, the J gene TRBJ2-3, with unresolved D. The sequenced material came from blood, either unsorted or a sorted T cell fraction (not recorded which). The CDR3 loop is CASSYYLRATVYTQYF. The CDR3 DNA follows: TGTGCCAGCAGTTACTACCTCCGGGCCACCGTATATACGCAGTATTTT.